This entry lists 25 T cell receptor beta chains sequenced from one sample in a study of cytomegalovirus exposure and HLA in healthy donors. The PCR employed 60 Vbeta primers together with 13 Jbeta primers. The protocol was immunoSEQ multiplex PCR, while the TCRdb copy is restricted to in-frame clones and leaves out a portion. The table has roughly 180,000 clones, 79% seen once; the top ten hold around 1.6%. Sequencing input: PBMCs. The receptors shown here come from a girl aged 10-17 years in good health and CMV-seropositive.

This clone was seen a handful of times. As DNA, the CDR3 is TGTGCCAGCACCCAAGGACTAGCGGAGTCCTACGAGCAGTACTTC. Protein: CASTQGLAESYEQYF. The chain is built from TRBV6-5 and TRBJ2-7, with 10 bases aligning to TRBD2. The germline CDR1 and CDR2 sequences are MNHEY and SVGAGI. With 7 bases clipped from V and 1 base from J, the junction kept 7 bases outside the gene matches. This CDR3 has 15 amino acids.

The chain links TRBV4-3 to TRBJ2-7, with D unresolved. The V and J ends lost 1 base and 1 base respectively, with 20 bases between them. The CDR3 is 18 residues long. The germline V gene has CDR1 LGHNA and CDR2 YSLEER. CDR3 nucleotide sequence: TGCGCCAGCAGCCAAGTTTGGCCCGAGGCGGTGCTATCCTACGAGCAGTACTTC. This gives the protein CASSQVWPEAVLSYEQYF.

This clone was observed once. CDR3 protein: CASSLKGADGYTF. CDR3 bases: TGCGCCAGCAGCTTGAAGGGGGCGGATGGCTACACCTTC. V is TRBV5-1 and J is TRBJ1-2, with 7 bases matching TRBD1. With V trimmed by 1 base and J by 6 bases, 3 bases remained unmatched. The CDR3 totals 13 residues. CDR1 is SGHRS, CDR2 YFSETQ, per germline.

A few counts support this clone. The chain's CDR3 is CAWSVRGGTYEQYF. Here the CDR3 DNA reads TGTGCCTGGAGTGTAAGAGGGGGCACCTACGAGCAGTACTTC. The rearrangement uses TRBV30 and TRBJ2-7; 7 bases line up with TRBD1. V lost 0 bases, J lost 2 bases, and 4 bases stayed unmatched. Germline V gene data show CDR1 as GTSNPN and CDR2 as SVGIG (reference sequence). This CDR3 contains 14 residues.

This rearrangement joins TRBV11-3 to TRBJ1-6; D gene ambiguous. Trimming left V 2 bases short and J 12 bases short, with 8 bases between. This CDR3 is 12 amino acids long. The V gene's germline CDR1 is SGHNT and CDR2 YENEEA. CDR3 nucleotides: TGTGCCAGCAGCTTATCCCCGGGACCCCTCCACTTT. It codes for CASSLSPGPLHF.

This clone occurred once. The chain joins TRBV29-1 to TRBJ1-3; D is ambiguous. Germline CDR1 is SQVTM and CDR2 is ANQGSEA. Trimming left V 6 bases short and J 0 bases short, with 9 bases between. CDR3 length: 13 amino acids. The CDR3 nucleotides are TGCAGCGTGCATGGAGGCTCTGGAAACACCATATATTTT. Residues: CSVHGGSGNTIYF.

The chain has TRBV15 and TRBJ1-2; 7 bases are a match to TRBD1. In germline, CDR1 is LNHNV, CDR2 YYDKDF (reference sequence). With V trimmed by 4 bases and J by 5 bases, 7 bases remained unmatched. The CDR3 runs 14 residues. The CDR3 region is CATSMRQGGYGYTF. The CDR3 DNA reads TGTGCCACCAGCATGAGACAGGGTGGTTATGGCTACACCTTC.

The V gene is TRBV5-1, the J gene TRBJ1-2; D gene unclear. CDR1 SGHRS and CDR2 YFSETQ come from the germline V gene. Trimming pared 0 bases from V and 6 bases from J, leaving 9 bases between. The length of the CDR3 is 13 residues. CDR3 sequence reads: CASSLVSGDGYTF. CDR3 DNA sequence: TGCGCCAGCAGCTTGGTCTCCGGGGATGGCTACACCTTC. Drawing the rest from reference TRBV5-1 and TRBJ1-2, the complete variable domain is KAGVTQTPRYLIKTRGQQVTLSCSPISGHRSVSWYQQTPGQGLQFLFEYFSETQRNKGNFPGRFSGRQFSNSRSEMNVSTLELGDSALYLCASSLVSGDGYTFGSGTRLTVV.

The CDR3 coding sequence is TGTGCCAGTAGTAGACAGGGGACTGGAAACACCATATATTTT. Translation: CASSRQGTGNTIYF. The V gene is TRBV19, the J gene TRBJ1-3; TRBD1 matches 8 bases. V lost 4 bases to trimming and J lost 2 bases; unmatched junction nucleotides: 1. CDR3 size: 14 residues. Germline CDR1 and CDR2: LNHDA and SQIVND (reference sequence).

Comment on this clone: Other DNA sequences in the sample encode the same CDR3. The chain combines TRBV4-1 with TRBJ2-7; TRBD2 matches 8 bases. The germline gives CDR1 MGHRA, CDR2 YSYEKL. V trimming: 4 bases; J trimming: 7 bases; junction bases outside the gene matches: 9. The CDR3 is 14 residues long. The CDR3 loop reads CASSRSGGPGEQYF. The CDR3, as DNA: TGCGCCAGCAGCCGTTCGGGGGGGCCGGGGGAGCAGTACTTC.

V usage is TRBV25-1 and J usage is TRBJ2-7, with D uncertain. The V end was cut by 6 bases, the J end by 4 bases, with 16 bases between. Germline loops: CDR1 MGHDK, CDR2 SYGVNS. The CDR3 is 14 residues long. This CDR3 is CASRPSAAPYEQYF. The CDR3 DNA reads as TGTGCCAGCAGGCCGTCGGCAGCGCCGTACGAGCAGTACTTC.

The chain carries TRBV19 and TRBJ1-4, with D perhaps TRBD1 (5 bases). CDR1 LNHDA and CDR2 SQIVND come from the germline V gene (reference sequence). CDR3 length equals 14 residues. The V end was cut by 2 bases, the J end by 2 bases, with 6 bases between. The CDR3 coding sequence is TGTGCCAGTAGTATACAGGGCACTAATGAAAAACTGTTTTTT. This translates into CASSIQGTNEKLFF.

The V call is TRBV9, the J call TRBJ2-7, with TRBD1 matching over 7 bases. CDR1 and CDR2 from the germline V gene are SGDLS and YYNGEE. Trimming took 4 bases from V and 1 from J; bases not matched to a gene: 5. This CDR3 is 14 amino acids long. CDR3 amino acids: CASSPRDRSYEQYF. The DNA for the CDR3 is TGTGCCAGCAGCCCCCGGGACAGATCCTACGAGCAGTACTTC.

The chain joins TRBV6-4 to TRBJ1-1; D remains unclear. With 3 bases removed from V and 2 bases from J, the gap between germline ends came to 7 bases. The CDR3 totals 13 residues. The germline gives CDR1 MRHNA, CDR2 SNTAGT. The CDR3 sequence: CASSEQANTEAFF. In DNA form, the CDR3 reads TGTGCCAGCAGTGAGCAGGCAAACACTGAAGCTTTCTTT.

This clone was seen a handful of times. This rearrangement joins TRBV29-1 to TRBJ2-2; D is unclear. The V end was cut by 5 bases, the J end by 5 bases, with 15 bases between. This CDR3 region has 14 residues. Per germline, CDR1 SQVTM and CDR2 ANQGSEA. The CDR3 DNA reads as TGCAGCGTTTCCTCCCATCCCGGGACCGGGGAGCTGTTTTTT. Translating it yields CSVSSHPGTGELFF.

The chain is built from TRBV5-4 and TRBJ2-7, with 9 bases lining up with TRBD1. V was pared by 0 bases and J by 3 bases, with 7 bases of the junction left unmatched. This CDR3 region has 16 residues. Germline CDR1 SGHNT, CDR2 YYREEE (reference sequence). DNA for the CDR3: TGTGCCAGCAGCTTGGACCCGGGACAGGGTCACTACGAGCAGTACTTC. Residues: CASSLDPGQGHYEQYF. The whole variable domain, remainder taken from reference TRBV5-4 and TRBJ2-7, is ETGVTQSPTHLIKTRGQQVTLRCSSQSGHNTVSWYQQALGQGPQFIFQYYREEENGRGNFPPRFSGLQFPNYSSELNVNALELDDSALYLCASSLDPGQGHYEQYFGPGTRLTVT.

This rearrangement joins TRBV10-3 to TRBJ2-7; weak D call: TRBD1 (6 bases). This CDR3 contains 13 residues. Per the germline V gene, CDR1 is ENHRY and CDR2 is SYGVKD. V was clipped by 10 bases and J by 5 bases, with 18 bases between them. In DNA form, the CDR3 reads TGTGCCAGTACAGGGTCAGAGGGACACGAGCAGTACTTC. Its protein product is CASTGSEGHEQYF.

The chain has TRBV30 and TRBJ2-3, with 7 bases matching TRBD2. CDR3 size: 14 residues. Trimming cost V 3 bases and J 0 bases; bases outside gene matches: 3. Germline CDR1 and CDR2: GTSNPN and SVGIG (reference sequence). The CDR3 bases are TGTGCCTGGAGGCATAGCGGGAGCACAGATACGCAGTATTTT. It yields the protein CAWRHSGSTDTQYF. Based on the CDR3 plus reference TRBV30 and TRBJ2-3, the full variable domain is SQTIHQWPATLVQPVGSPLSLECTVEGTSNPNLYWYRQAAGRGLQLLFYSVGIGQISSEVPQNLSASRPQDRQFILSSKKLLLSDSGFYLCAWRHSGSTDTQYFGPGTRLTVL.

The chain employs TRBV30 and TRBJ1-5, with a tentative D call TRBD1 (6 bases). The CDR3 totals 14 residues. V gave up 1 base and J gave up 4 bases, with 11 bases separating them. Germline CDR1 reads GTSNPN; CDR2 reads SVGIG (reference sequence). The CDR3 loop reads CAWSAGQLNQPQHF. For the CDR3, the DNA is TGTGCCTGGAGTGCCGGACAGCTTAATCAGCCCCAGCATTTT.

The chain combines TRBV21-1 with TRBJ2-1; TRBD2 is the table's D call and was not checked against the DNA. TRBV21-1 is an annotated pseudogene. The CDR3 has 16 amino acids. CDR3 sequence reads: CASPRRRGSWGDEQFF. As DNA, the CDR3 is TGTGCCAGCCCAAGAAGGAGGGGTAGCTGGGGGGATGAGCAGTTCTTC.

This CDR3 reads CASSLSGGGVQYF. CDR3 nucleotide sequence: TGTGCCAGCAGCTTATCCGGGGGGGGCGTGCAGTACTTC. This chain connects TRBV7-2 to TRBJ2-7, with TRBD2 matching 8 bases. Germline V gene data show CDR1 as SGHTA and CDR2 as FQGNSA. The trim removed 2 bases at V and 9 bases at J, leaving 6 bases unmatched. This CDR3 spans 13 amino acids.

This sequence joins TRBV2 and TRBJ2-7, with 8 positions matching TRBD2. The CDR3 spans 15 residues. In germline, CDR1 is SNHLY, CDR2 FYNNEI. J was trimmed by 0 bases and V by 10 bases; bases with no gene match: 11. The CDR3 loop reads CATLPGGGYSYEQYF. CDR3 bases: TGTGCCACCCTTCCGGGGGGGGGCTACTCCTACGAGCAGTACTTC.

Comment on this clone: The same CDR3 is also encoded by other DNA sequences in this sample. V and J are TRBV6-5 and TRBJ1-5, with D possibly matching TRBD1 (6 bases). Trimming removed 6 bases at V and 5 bases at J, with 14 bases between. This CDR3 has 14 amino acids. CDR1 MNHEY and CDR2 SVGAGI come from the germline V gene. The CDR3 here is CASSRGAGDQPQHF. CDR3 sequence (DNA): TGTGCCAGCAGCCGGGGGGCGGGAGATCAGCCCCAGCATTTT.

The rearrangement joins TRBV6-5 to TRBJ2-1, with a tentative D call TRBD2 (5 bases). Trimming took off 6 bases at V and 9 bases at J, with 9 bases between the two ends. CDR1 MNHEY and CDR2 SVGAGI come from the germline V gene. The CDR3 runs 11 residues. CDR3 DNA: TGTGCCAGCAGCATAGGACTTGAGCAGTTCTTC. This sequence encodes CASSIGLEQFF.

This clone was recorded once. This chain links TRBV19 with TRBJ1-1; 9 nucleotides line up with TRBD1. J gave up 5 bases and V 0 bases, and 7 bases lay outside the gene matches. The length of the CDR3 is 16 residues. From germline, CDR1 is LNHDA and CDR2 SQIVND (reference sequence). CDR3 DNA: TGTGCCAGTAGTATAGATATGACAGGGGGATTAACTGAAGCTTTCTTT. Amino acids: CASSIDMTGGLTEAFF.